The text below deals with one T cell receptor beta chain. In germline, CDR1 is GTSNPN, CDR2 SVGIG (reference sequence). V dropped 0 bases and J dropped 3 bases, with 10 bases sitting between them. CDR3 length: 14 residues. This sample is drawn from a study of blood T cell repertoires in COVID-19. Study-wide background: Sources were T cells, B-cell-depleted T cells, or PBMCs; the material itself was cDNA or gDNA.

TCRdb keeps only in-frame clones here, not all; method: immunoSEQ multiplex PCR. The table records around 100,000 clones, around 79% of them present only once. The sequencing sample was made of peripheral blood. The rearrangement links TRBV30 to TRBJ2-3, with D maybe TRBD2 (6 bases). The TCR originated in a man aged 65 to 79 with active or convalescent COVID-19. CDR3 protein: CAWSVQAGTDTQYF. For the CDR3, the DNA is TGTGCCTGGAGTGTCCAAGCGGGTACAGATACGCAGTATTTT.